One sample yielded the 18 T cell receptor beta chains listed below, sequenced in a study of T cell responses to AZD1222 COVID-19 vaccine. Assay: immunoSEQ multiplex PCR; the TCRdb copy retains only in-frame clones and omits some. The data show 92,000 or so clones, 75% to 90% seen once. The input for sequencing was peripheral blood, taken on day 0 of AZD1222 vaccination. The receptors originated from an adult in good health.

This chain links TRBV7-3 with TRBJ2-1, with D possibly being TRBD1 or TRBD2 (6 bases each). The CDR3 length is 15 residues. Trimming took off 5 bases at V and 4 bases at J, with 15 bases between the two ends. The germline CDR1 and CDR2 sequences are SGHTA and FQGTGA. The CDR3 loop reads CASSPTGARYNEQFF. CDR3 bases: TGTGCCAGCAGCCCAACGGGGGCGCGATACAATGAGCAGTTCTTC.

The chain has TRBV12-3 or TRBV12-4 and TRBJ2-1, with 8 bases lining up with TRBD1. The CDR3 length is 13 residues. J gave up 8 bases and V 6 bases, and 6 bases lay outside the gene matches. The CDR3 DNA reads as TGTGCCAGCAGGGGGACAGGACGGGATGAGCAGTTCTTC. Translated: CASRGTGRDEQFF.

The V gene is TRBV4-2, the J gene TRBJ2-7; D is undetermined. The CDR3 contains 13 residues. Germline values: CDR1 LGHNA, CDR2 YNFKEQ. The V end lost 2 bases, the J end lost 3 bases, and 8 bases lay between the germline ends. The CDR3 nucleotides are TGTGCCAGCAGCCAAAACCTAATCTACGAGCAGTACTTC. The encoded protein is CASSQNLIYEQYF.

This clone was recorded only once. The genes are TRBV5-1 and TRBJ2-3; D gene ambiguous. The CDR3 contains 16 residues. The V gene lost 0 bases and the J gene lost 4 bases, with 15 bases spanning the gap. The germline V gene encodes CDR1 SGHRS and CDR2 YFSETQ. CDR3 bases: TGCGCCAGCAGCTTGGTAGGGTCCTTAGATTCAGATACGCAGTATTTT. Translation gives CASSLVGSLDSDTQYF.

The CDR3 nucleotides are TGCGCCAGCATGGACAGAGACGAGCAGTACTTC. Its translation is CASMDRDEQYF. The chain links TRBV10-1 to TRBJ2-7; D is possibly TRBD1 (6 bases). V was cut by 7 bases and J by 5 bases, with 9 bases left in between. Germline-derived CDR1 and CDR2 are WNHNN and SYGVQD (reference sequence). The CDR3 loop spans 11 amino acids.

CDR3 DNA: TGTGCCAGCAGACAAGACTACCGCTCCTACAATGAGCAGTTCTTC. It codes for CASRQDYRSYNEQFF. The rearrangement joins TRBV2 to TRBJ2-1; the D gene is possibly TRBD2 (5 bases). The CDR3 has 15 amino acids. The germline V gene has CDR1 SNHLY and CDR2 FYNNEI. Trimming took off 6 bases at V and 0 bases at J, with 12 bases between the two ends.

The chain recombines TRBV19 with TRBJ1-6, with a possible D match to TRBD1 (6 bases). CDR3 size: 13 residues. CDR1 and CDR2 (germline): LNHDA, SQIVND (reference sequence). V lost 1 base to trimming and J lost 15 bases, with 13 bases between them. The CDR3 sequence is CASSIVTGPDLHF. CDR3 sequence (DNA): TGTGCCAGTAGTATAGTTACAGGGCCCGACCTCCACTTT.

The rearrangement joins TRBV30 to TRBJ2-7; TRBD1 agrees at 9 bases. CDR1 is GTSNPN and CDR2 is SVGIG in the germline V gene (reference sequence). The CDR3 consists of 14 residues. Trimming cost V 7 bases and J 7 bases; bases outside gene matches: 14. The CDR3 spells CAYTRDRDLREQYF. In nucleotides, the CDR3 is TGTGCCTATACCCGGGACAGGGACCTACGAGAGCAGTACTTC. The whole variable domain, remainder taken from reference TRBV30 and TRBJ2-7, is SQTIHQWPATLVQPVGSPLSLECTVEGTSNPNLYWYRQAAGRGLQLLFYSVGIGQISSEVPQNLSASRPQDRQFILSSKKLLLSDSGFYLCAYTRDRDLREQYFGPGTRLTVT.

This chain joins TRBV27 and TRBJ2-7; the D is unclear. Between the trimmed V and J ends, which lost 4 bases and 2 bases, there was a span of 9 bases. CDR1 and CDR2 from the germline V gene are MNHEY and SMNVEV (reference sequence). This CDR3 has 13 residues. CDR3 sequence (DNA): TGTGCCAGCAGTTCTCTGGCTCCCTACGAGCAGTACTTC. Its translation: CASSSLAPYEQYF.

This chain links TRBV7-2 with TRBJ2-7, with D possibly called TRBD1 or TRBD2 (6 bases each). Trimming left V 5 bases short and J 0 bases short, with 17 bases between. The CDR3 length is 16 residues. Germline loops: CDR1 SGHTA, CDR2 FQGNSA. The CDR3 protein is CASSEGGSGSSYEQYF. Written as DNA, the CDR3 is TGTGCCAGCAGCGAGGGGGGTAGCGGTAGCTCCTACGAGCAGTACTTC.

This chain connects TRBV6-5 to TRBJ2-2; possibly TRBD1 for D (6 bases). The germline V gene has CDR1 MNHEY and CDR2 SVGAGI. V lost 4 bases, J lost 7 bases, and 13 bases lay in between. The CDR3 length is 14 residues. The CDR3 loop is CASSSDRKGGELFF. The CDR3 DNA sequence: TGTGCCAGCAGTTCGGACAGAAAGGGCGGGGAGCTGTTTTTT.

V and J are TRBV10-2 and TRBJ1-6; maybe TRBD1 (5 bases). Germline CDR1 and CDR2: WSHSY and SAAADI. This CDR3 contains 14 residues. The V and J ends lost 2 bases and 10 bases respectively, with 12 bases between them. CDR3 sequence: CASSELQGKSPLHF. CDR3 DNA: TGCGCCAGCAGTGAGCTCCAGGGAAAATCACCCCTCCACTTT.

The CDR3 bases are TGTGCCAGCAGTGACTGGGACCGCTCCTACGAGCAGTACTTC. Protein product: CASSDWDRSYEQYF. This sequence joins TRBV2 and TRBJ2-7; perhaps D is TRBD1 or TRBD2 (5 bases each). The V and J ends lost 3 bases and 0 bases respectively, with 9 bases between them. Germline assignment: CDR1 SNHLY and CDR2 FYNNEI. The CDR3 totals 14 residues. The full variable domain, completed using reference TRBV2 and TRBJ2-7, is EPEVTQTPSHQVTQMGQEVILRCVPISNHLYFYWYRQILGQKVEFLVSFYNNEISEKSEIFDDQFSVERPDGSNFTLKIRSTKLEDSAMYFCASSDWDRSYEQYFGPGTRLTVT.

In DNA form, the CDR3 reads TGTGCCAGTAGGACGACAGGACAGGTATACAATGAGCAGTTCTTC. It codes for CASRTTGQVYNEQFF. The rearrangement uses TRBV19 and TRBJ2-1; TRBD1 aligns across 7 bases. The CDR3 is 15 residues long. The J segment lost 4 bases and the V segment lost 6 bases, leaving 9 bases of the junction unmatched. Germline lookup yields CDR1 LNHDA and CDR2 SQIVND (reference sequence). Looking up the rest from reference TRBV19 and TRBJ2-1 gives the full variable domain: DGGITQSPKYLFRKEGQNVTLSCEQNLNHDAMYWYRQDPGQGLRLIYYSQIVNDFQKGDIAEGYSVSREKKESFPLTVTSAQKNPTAFYLCASRTTGQVYNEQFFGPGTRLTVL.

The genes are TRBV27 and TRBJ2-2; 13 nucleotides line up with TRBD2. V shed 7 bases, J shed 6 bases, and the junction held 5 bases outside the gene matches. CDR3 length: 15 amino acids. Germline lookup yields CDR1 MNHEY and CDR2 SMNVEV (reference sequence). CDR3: CASNRGLAGAGELFF. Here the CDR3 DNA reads TGTGCCAGCAATCGAGGACTAGCGGGAGCCGGGGAGCTGTTTTTT.

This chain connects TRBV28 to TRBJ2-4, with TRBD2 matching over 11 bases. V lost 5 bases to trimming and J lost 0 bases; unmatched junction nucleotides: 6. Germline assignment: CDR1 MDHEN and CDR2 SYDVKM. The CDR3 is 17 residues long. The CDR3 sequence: CASSPGLAVLAKNIQYF. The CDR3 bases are TGTGCCAGCAGTCCGGGACTAGCGGTTTTAGCCAAAAACATTCAGTACTTC.

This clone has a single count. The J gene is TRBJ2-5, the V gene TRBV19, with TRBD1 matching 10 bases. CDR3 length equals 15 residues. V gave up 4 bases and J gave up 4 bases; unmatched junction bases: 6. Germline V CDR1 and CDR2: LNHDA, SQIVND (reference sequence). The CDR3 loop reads CASSTGTGAPETQYF. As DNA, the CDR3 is TGTGCCAGTAGTACTGGGACAGGGGCCCCAGAGACCCAGTACTTC.

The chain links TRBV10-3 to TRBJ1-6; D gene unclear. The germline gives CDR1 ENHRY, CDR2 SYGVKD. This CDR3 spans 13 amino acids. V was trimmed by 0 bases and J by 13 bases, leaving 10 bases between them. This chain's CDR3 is CAISESSTSPLHF. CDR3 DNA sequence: TGTGCCATCAGTGAGTCTTCGACGTCCCCCCTCCACTTT.